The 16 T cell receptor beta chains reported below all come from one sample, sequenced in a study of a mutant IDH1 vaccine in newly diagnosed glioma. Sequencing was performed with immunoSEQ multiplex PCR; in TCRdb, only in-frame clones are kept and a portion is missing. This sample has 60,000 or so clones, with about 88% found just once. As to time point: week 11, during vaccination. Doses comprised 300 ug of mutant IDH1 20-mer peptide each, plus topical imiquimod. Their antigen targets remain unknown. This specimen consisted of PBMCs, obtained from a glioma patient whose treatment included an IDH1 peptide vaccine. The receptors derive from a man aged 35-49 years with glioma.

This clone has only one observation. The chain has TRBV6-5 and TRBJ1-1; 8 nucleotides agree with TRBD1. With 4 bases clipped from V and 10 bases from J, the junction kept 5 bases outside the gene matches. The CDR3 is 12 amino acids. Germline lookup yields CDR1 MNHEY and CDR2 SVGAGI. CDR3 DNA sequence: TGTGCCAGCAGTTCGCAGGGGGCTGGAGCTTTCTTT. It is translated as CASSSQGAGAFF.

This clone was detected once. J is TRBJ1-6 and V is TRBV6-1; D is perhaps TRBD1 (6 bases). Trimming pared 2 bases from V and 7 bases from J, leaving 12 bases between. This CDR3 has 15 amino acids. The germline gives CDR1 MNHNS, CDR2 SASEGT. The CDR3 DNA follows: TGTGCCAGCAGTGAAAACCCGGGGGCAAATTCACCCCTCCACTTT. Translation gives CASSENPGANSPLHF.

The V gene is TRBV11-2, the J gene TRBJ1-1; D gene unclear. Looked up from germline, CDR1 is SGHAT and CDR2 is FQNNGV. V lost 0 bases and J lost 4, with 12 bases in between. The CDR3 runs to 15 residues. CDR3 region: CASSLDRIGRTEAFF. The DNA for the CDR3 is TGTGCCAGCAGCTTAGATCGAATCGGGCGCACTGAAGCTTTCTTT.

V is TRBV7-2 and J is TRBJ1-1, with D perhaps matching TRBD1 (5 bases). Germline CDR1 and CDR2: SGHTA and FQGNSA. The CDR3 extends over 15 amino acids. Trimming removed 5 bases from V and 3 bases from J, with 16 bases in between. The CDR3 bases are TGTGCCAGCAGCCTCAGGGTGGGGCGGGACACTGAAGCTTTCTTT. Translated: CASSLRVGRDTEAFF. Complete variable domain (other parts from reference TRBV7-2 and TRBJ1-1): GAGVSQSPSNKVTEKGKDVELRCDPISGHTALYWYRQSLGQGLEFLIYFQGNSAPDKSGLPSDRFSAERTGGSVSTLTIQRTQQEDSAVYLCASSLRVGRDTEAFFGQGTRLTVV.

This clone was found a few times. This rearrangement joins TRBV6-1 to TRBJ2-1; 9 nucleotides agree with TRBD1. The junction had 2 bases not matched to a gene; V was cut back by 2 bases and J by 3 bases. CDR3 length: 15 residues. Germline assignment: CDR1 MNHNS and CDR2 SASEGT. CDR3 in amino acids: CASSERTGDYNEQFF. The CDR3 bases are TGTGCCAGCAGTGAAAGGACAGGGGACTACAATGAGCAGTTCTTC.

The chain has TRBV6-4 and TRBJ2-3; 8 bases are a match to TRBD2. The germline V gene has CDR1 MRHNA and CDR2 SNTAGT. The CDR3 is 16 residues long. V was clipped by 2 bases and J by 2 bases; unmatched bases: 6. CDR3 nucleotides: TGTGCCAGCAGTGACGAGGCGGGGGGACCCACAGATACGCAGTATTTT. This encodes CASSDEAGGPTDTQYF.

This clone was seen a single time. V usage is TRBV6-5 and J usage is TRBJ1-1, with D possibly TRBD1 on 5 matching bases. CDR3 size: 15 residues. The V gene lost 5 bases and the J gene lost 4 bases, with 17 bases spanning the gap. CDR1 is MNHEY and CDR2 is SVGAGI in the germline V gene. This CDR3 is CASSPLDRGITEAFF. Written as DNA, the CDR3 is TGTGCCAGCAGTCCCCTGGATAGGGGTATCACTGAAGCTTTCTTT.

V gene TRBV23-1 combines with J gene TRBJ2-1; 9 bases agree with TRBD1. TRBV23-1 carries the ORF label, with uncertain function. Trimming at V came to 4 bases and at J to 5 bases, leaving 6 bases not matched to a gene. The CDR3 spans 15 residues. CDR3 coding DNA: TGCGCCAGCAGTCGACACAGGGGGCTACACAATGAGCAGTTCTTC. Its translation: CASSRHRGLHNEQFF.

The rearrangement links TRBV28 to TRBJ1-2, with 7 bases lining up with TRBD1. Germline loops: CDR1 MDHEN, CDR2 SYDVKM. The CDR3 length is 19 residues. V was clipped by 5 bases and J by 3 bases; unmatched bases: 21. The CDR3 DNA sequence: TGTGCCAGCAGTGCTCAAGCCAAGACAGGGTTTGTGAAGGACTATGGCTACACCTTC. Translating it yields CASSAQAKTGFVKDYGYTF.

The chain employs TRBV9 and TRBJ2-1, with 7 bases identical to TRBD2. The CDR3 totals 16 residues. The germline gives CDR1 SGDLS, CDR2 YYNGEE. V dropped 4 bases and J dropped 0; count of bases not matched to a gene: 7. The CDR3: CASSPTSASSYNEQFF. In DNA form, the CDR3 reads TGTGCCAGCAGCCCCACTAGCGCGAGCTCCTACAATGAGCAGTTCTTC.

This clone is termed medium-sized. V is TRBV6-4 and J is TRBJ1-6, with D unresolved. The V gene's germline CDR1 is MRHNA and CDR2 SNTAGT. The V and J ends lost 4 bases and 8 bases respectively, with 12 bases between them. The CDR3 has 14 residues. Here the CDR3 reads CASSADGEDSPLHF. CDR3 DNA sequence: TGTGCCAGCAGTGCCGACGGAGAGGATTCACCCCTCCACTTT.

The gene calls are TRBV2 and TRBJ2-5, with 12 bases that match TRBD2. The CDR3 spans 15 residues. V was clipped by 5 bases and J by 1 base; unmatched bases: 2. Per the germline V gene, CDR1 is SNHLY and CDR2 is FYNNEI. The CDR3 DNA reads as TGTGCCAGCAGTCCTAGCGGGGGGGCCCAAGAGACCCAGTACTTC. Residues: CASSPSGGAQETQYF.

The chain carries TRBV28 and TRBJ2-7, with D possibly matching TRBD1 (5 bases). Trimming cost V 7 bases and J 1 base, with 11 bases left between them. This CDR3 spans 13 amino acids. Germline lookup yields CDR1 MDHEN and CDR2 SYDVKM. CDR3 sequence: CASTRTLSYEQYF. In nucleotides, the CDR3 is TGTGCCAGCACCCGGACACTATCCTACGAGCAGTACTTC.

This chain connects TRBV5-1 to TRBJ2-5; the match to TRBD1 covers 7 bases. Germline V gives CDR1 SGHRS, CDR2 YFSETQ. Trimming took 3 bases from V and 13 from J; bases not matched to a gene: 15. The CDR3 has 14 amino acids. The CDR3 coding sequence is TGCGCCAGCAGCTCGGAAGGGACAGCCTTTCCACGGTACTTC. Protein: CASSSEGTAFPRYF.

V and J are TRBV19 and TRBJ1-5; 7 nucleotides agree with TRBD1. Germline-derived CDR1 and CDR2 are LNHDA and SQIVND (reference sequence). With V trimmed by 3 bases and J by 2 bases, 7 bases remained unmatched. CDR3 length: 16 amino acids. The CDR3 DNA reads TGTGCCAGTAGTATCGAGGGGGCGCGGGGCAATCAGCCCCAGCATTTT. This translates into CASSIEGARGNQPQHF.

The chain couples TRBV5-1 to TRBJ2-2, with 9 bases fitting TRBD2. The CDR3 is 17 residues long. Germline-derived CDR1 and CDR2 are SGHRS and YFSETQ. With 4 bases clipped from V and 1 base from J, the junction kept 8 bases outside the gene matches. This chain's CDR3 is CASSGREGKKNTGELFF. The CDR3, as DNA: TGCGCCAGCAGCGGGCGGGAGGGAAAGAAGAACACCGGGGAGCTGTTTTTT.